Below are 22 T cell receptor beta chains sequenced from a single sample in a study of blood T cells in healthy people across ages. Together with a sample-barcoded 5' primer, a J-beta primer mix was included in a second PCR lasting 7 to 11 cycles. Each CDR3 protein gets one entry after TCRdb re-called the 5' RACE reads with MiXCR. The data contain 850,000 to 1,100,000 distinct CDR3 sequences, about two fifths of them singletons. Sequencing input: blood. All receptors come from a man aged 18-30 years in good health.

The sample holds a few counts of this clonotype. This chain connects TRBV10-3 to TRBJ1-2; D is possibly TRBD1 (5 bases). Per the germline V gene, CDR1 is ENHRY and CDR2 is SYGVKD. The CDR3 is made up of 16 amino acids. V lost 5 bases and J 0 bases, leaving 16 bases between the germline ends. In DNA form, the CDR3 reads TGTGCCATCAGTATCCCGGGGGGGACCGCTAACTATGGCTACACCTTC. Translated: CAISIPGGTANYGYTF.

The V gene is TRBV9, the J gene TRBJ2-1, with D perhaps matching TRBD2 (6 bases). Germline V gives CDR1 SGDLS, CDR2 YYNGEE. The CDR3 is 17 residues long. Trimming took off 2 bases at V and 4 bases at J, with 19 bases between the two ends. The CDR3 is CASSVAPPGTLYNEQFF. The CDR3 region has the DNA TGTGCCAGCAGCGTCGCCCCACCTGGGACTCTATACAATGAGCAGTTCTTC. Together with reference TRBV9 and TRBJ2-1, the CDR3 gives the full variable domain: DSGVTQTPKHLITATGQRVTLRCSPRSGDLSVYWYQQSLDQGLQFLIQYYNGEERAKGNILERFSAQQFPDLHSELNLSSLELGDSALYFCASSVAPPGTLYNEQFFGPGTRLTVL.

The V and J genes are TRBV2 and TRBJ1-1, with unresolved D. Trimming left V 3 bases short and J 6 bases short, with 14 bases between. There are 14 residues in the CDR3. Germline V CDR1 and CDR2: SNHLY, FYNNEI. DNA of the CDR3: TGTGCCAGCAGTGAGCCAGGTTGGACGGCTGAAGCTTTCTTT. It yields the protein CASSEPGWTAEAFF.

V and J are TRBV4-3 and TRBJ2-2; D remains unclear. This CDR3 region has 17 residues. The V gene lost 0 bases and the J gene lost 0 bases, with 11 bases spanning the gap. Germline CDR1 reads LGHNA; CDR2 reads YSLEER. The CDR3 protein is CASSQDPYDTNTGELFF. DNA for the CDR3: TGCGCCAGCAGCCAAGATCCTTATGACACGAACACCGGGGAGCTGTTTTTT.

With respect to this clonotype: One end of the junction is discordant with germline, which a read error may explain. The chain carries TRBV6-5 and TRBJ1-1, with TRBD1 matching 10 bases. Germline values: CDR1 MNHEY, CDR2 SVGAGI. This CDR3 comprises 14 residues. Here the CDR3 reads CANSPRTGGTEAFF. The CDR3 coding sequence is TGTGCCAACAGTCCTCGGACAGGGGGGACTGAAGCTTTCTTT.

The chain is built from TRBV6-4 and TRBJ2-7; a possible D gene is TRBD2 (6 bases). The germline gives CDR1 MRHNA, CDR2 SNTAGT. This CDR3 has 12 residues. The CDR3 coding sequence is TGTGGGGACTTCCCCAGCTCCTACGAGCAGTACTTC. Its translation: CGDFPSSYEQYF.

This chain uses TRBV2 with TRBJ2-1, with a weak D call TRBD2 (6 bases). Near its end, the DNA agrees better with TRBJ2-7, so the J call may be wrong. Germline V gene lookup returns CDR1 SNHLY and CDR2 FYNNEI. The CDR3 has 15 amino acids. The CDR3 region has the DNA TGTGCCAGCAGTGAAGCCCGGGGGAGTGATGCCGAGCAGTACTTC. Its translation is CASSEARGSDAEQYF.

CDR3 sequence reads: CASSFFAEGYTF. The CDR3 DNA reads TGTGCCAGCAGCTTCTTCGCGGAAGGCTACACCTTC. The rearrangement uses TRBV7-9 and TRBJ1-2; unclear D gene. From germline, CDR1 is SEHNR and CDR2 FQNEAQ (reference sequence). The ends were cut back, 3 bases at V and 8 bases at J, with 10 bases in the middle. The CDR3 totals 12 residues.

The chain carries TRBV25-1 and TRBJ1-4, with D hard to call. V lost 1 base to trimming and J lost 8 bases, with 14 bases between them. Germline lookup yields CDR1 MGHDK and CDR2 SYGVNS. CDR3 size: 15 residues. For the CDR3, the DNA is TGTGCCAGCAGTGAATGGAGAGGAGGTCAAGAAAAACTGTTTTTT. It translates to CASSEWRGGQEKLFF.

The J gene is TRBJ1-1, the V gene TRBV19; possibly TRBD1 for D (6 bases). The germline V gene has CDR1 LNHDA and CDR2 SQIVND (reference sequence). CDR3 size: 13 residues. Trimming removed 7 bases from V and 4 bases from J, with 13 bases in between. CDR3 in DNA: TGTGCCAGTACGGATAGGGACACCACTGAAGCTTTCTTT. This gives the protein CASTDRDTTEAFF.

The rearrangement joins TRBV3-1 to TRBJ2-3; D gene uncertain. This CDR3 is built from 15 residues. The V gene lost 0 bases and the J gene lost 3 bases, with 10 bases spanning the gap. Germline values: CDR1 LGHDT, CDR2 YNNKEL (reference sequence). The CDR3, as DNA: TGTGCCAGCAGCCAAGATCGGGCTCGAACAGATACGCAGTATTTT. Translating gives CASSQDRARTDTQYF.

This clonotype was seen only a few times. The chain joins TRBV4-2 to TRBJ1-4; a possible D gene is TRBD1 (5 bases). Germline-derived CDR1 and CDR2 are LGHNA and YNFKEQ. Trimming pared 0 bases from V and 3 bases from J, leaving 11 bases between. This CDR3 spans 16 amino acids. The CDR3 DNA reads TGTGCCAGCAGCCAAGACCAGGGTGCGGCTAATGAAAAACTGTTTTTT. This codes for CASSQDQGAANEKLFF.

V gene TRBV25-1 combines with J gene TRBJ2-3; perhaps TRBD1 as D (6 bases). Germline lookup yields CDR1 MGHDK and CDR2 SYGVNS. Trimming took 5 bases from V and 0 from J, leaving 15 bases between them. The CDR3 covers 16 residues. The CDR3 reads CASSPRTVASTDTQYF. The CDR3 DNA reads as TGTGCCAGCAGTCCCAGGACAGTGGCTAGCACAGATACGCAGTATTTT.

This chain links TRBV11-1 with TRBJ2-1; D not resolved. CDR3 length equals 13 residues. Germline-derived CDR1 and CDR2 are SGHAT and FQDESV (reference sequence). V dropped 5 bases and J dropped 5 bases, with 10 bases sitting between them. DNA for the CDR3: TGTGCCAGCAGCCTCCCCGCCGACAATGAGCAGTTCTTC. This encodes CASSLPADNEQFF.

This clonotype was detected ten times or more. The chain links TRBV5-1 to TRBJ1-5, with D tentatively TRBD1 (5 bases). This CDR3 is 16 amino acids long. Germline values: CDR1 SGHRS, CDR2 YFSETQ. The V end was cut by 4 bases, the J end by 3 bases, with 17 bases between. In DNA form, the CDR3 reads TGCGCCAGCAGCCCGTCATGGGGGTATGACAATCAGCCCCAGCATTTT. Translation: CASSPSWGYDNQPQHF.

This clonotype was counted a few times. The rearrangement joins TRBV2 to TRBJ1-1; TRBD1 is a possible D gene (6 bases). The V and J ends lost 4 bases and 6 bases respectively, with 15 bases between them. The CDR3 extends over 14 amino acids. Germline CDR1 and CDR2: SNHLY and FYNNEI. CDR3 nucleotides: TGTGCCAGCAGTGGAGAGACAGGAGGGGCTGAAGCTTTCTTT. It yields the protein CASSGETGGAEAFF.

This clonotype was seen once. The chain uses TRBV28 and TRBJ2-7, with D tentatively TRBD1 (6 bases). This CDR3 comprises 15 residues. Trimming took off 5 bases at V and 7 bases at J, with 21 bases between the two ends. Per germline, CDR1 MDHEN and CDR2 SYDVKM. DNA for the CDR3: TGTGCCAGCAGTGAGACAGGCCCCCTGGCCAATGAGCAGTACTTC. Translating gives CASSETGPLANEQYF.

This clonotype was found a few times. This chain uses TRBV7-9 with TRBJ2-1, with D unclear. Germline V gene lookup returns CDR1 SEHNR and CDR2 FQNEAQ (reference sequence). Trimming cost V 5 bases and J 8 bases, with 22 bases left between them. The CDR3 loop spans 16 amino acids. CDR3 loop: CASSPPNLFPRDEQFF. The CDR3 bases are TGTGCCAGCAGCCCACCAAACTTGTTTCCCCGCGATGAGCAGTTCTTC.

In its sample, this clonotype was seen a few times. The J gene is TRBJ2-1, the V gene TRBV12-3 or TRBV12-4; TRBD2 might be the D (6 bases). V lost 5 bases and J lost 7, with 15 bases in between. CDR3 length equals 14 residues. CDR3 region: CASSGDSRGNEQFF. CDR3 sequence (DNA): TGTGCCAGCAGTGGGGACTCCCGGGGTAATGAGCAGTTCTTC.

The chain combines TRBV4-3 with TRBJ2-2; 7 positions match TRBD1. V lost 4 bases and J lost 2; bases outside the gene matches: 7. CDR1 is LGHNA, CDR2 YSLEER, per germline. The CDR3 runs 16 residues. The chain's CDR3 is CASSPTGTVNTGELFF. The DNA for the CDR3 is TGCGCCAGCAGCCCTACCGGGACAGTAAACACCGGGGAGCTGTTTTTT.

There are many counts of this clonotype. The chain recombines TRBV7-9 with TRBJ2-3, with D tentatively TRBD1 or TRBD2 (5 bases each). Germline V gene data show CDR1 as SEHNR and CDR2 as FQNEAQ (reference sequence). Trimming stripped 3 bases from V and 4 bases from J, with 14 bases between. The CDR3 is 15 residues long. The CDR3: CASSFGTLLPDTQYF. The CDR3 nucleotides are TGTGCCAGCAGCTTCGGGACCCTTCTTCCAGATACGCAGTATTTT. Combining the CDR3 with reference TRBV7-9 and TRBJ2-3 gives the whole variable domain DTGVSQNPRHKITKRGQNVTFRCDPISEHNRLYWYRQTLGQGPEFLTYFQNEAQLEKSRLLSDRFSAERPKGSFSTLEIQRTEQGDSAMYLCASSFGTLLPDTQYFGPGTRLTVL.

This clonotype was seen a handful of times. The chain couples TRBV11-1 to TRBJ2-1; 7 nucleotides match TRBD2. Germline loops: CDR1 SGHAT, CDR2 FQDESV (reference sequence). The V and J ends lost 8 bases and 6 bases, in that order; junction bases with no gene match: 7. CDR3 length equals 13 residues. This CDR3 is CASGTWGGNEQFF. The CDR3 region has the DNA TGTGCCAGCGGCACCTGGGGGGGCAATGAGCAGTTCTTC. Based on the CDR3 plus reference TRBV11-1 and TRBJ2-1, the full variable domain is EAEVAQSPRYKITEKSQAVAFWCDPISGHATLYWYRQILGQGPELLVQFQDESVVDDSQLPKDRFSAERLKGVDSTLKIQPAELGDSAMYLCASGTWGGNEQFFGPGTRLTVL.